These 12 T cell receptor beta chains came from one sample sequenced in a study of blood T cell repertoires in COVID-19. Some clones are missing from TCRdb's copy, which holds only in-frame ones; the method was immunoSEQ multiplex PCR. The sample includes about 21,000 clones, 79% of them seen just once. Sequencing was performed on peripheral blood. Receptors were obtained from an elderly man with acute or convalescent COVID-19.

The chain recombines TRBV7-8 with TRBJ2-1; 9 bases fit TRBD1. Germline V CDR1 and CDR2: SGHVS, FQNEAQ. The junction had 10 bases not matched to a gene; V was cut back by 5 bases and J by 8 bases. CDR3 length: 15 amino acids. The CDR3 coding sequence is TGTGCCAGCAGCGGATCGGGACAGGGCCTGGATGAGCAGTTCTTC. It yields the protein CASSGSGQGLDEQFF.

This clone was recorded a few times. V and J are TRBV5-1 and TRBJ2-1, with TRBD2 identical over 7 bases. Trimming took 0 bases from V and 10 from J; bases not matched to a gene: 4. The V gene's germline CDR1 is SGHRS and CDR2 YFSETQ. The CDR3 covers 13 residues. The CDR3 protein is CASSLDLAVEQFF. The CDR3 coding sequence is TGCGCCAGCAGCTTGGATCTAGCGGTGGAGCAGTTCTTC.

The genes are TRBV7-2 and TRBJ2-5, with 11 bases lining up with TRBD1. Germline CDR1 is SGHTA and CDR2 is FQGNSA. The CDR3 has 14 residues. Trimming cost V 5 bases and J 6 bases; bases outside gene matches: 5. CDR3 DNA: TGTGCCAGCAGCACTGGGACAGGGGGGAAGACCCAGTACTTC. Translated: CASSTGTGGKTQYF.

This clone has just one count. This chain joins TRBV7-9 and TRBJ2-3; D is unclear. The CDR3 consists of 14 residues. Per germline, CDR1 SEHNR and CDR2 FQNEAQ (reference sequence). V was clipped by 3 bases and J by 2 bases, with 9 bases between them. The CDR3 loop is CASSLAGPTDTQYF. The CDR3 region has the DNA TGTGCCAGCAGCTTGGCTGGGCCCACAGATACGCAGTATTTT.

CDR3 sequence reads: CASSLAPRAAGELFF. In DNA, the CDR3 is TGTGCCAGCAGCTTAGCCCCCAGGGCCGCCGGGGAGCTGTTTTTT. The chain recombines TRBV11-1 with TRBJ2-2; a weak D match, TRBD1 (5 bases). From germline, CDR1 is SGHAT and CDR2 FQDESV (reference sequence). Trimming stripped 0 bases from V and 6 bases from J, with 11 bases between. This CDR3 spans 15 amino acids.

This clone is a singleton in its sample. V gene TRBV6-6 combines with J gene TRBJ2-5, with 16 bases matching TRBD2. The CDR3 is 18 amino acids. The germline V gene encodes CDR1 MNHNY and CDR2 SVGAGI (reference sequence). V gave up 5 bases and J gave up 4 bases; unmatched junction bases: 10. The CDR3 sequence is CASSLGGLAGGAGETQYF. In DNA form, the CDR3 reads TGTGCCAGCAGTCTAGGGGGACTAGCGGGAGGGGCCGGAGAGACCCAGTACTTC.

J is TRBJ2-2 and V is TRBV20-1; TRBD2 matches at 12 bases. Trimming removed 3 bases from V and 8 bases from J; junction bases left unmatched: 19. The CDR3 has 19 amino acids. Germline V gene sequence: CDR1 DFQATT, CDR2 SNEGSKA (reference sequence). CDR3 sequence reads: CSASSRIFRLAGVKGELFF. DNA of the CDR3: TGCAGTGCTAGTTCCCGGATTTTCAGACTAGCGGGAGTTAAGGGGGAGCTGTTTTTT.

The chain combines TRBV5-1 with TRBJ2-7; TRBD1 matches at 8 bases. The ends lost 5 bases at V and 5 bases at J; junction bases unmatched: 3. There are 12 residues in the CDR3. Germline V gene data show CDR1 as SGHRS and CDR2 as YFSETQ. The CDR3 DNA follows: TGCGCCAGCAGTCCAGGGGGCCACGAGCAGTACGTC. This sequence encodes CASSPGGHEQYV.

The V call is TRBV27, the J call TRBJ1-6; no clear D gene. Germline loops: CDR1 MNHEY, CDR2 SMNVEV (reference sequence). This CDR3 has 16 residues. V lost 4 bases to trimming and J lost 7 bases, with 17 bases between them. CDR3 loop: CASSWVGTPWNSPLHF. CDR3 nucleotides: TGTGCCAGCAGTTGGGTGGGCACCCCATGGAATTCACCCCTCCACTTT.

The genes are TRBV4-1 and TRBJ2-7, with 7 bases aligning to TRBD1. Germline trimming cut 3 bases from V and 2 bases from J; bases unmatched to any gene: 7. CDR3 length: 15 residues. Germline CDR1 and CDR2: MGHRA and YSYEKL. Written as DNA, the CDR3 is TGCGCCAGCAGCCAGGGACAGATGGACGCCTACGAGCAGTACTTC. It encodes CASSQGQMDAYEQYF.

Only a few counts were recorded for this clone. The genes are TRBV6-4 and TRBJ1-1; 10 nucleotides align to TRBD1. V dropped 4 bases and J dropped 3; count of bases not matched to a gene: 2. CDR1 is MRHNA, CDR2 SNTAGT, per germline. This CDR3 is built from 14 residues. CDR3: CASSVGQGDTEAFF. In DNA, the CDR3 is TGTGCCAGCAGTGTAGGACAGGGGGACACTGAAGCTTTCTTT.

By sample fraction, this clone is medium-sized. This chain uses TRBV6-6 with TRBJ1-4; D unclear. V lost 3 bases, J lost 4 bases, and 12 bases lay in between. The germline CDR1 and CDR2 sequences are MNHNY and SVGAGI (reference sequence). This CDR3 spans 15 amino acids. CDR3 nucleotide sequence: TGTGCCAGCAGTTATGGGAGGCGTCTTAATGAAAAACTGTTTTTT. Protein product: CASSYGRRLNEKLFF.